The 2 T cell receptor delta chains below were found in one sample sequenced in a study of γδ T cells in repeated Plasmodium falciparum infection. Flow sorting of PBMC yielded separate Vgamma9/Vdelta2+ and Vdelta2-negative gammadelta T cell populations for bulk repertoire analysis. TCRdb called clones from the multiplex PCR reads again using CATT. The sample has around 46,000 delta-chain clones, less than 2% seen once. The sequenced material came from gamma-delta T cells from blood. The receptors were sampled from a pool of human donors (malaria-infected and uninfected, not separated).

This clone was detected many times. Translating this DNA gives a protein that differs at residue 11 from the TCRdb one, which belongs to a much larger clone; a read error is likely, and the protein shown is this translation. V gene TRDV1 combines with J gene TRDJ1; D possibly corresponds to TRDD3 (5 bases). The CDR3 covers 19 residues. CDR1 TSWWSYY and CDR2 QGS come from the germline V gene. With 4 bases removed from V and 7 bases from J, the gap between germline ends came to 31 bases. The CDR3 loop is CALGVPTATEWIGRTKLIF. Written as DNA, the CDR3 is TGTGCTCTTGGGGTCCCCACCGCTACGGAATGGATAGGGAGAACTAAACTCATCTTT.

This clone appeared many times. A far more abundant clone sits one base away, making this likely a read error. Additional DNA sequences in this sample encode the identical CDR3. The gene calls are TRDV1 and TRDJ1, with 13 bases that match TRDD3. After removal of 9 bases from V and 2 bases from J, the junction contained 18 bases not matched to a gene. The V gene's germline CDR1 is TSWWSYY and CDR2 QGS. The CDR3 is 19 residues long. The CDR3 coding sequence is TGTGCTCTCAATCACAAGGCAAACTGGGGGATACGGCCAACCGATAAACTCATCTTT. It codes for CALNHKANWGIRPTDKLIF.